This TCR beta chain emerged from a study of T cell changes during pregnancy in multiple sclerosis. Germline CDR1 reads PRHDT; CDR2 reads FYEKMQ (reference sequence). Trimming removed 5 bases from V and 2 bases from J; junction bases left unmatched: 12. This CDR3 spans 17 amino acids. Clones were sequenced by immunoSEQ multiplex PCR, and TCRdb holds only the in-frame ones, with some missing. The sample shows almost 35,000 clones, 85% to 90% of them seen only once. V gene TRBV13 combines with J gene TRBJ2-3; 8 nucleotides match TRBD2. This receptor was taken from a female donor with multiple sclerosis, enrolled in a pregnancy study. The sample here was CD8+ T cells from peripheral blood mononuclear cells, taken after pregnancy. DNA for the CDR3: TGTGCCAGCAGCCACCGACGCGGGGGGAGGGACACAGATACGCAGTATTTT. As protein: CASSHRRGGRDTDTQYF. Combining the CDR3 with reference TRBV13 and TRBJ2-3 gives the whole variable domain AAGVIQSPRHLIKEKRETATLKCYPIPRHDTVYWYQQGPGQDPQFLISFYEKMQSDKGSIPDRFSAQQFSDYHSELNMSSLELGDSALYFCASSHRRGGRDTDTQYFGPGTRLTVL.